This TCR beta chain was identified in a study of cytomegalovirus exposure and HLA in healthy donors. General study results and limits: Some TCR beta chains (more than 150 of them) were listed as cytomegalovirus-associated. Some V segments (TRBV6-2 and TRBV6-3 among them) were excluded as indistinguishable.

Primers: 60 Vbeta forward and 13 Jbeta reverse. This table comes from immunoSEQ multiplex PCR, and its TCRdb copy is limited to in-frame clones, with some not included. The sample lists around 120,000 clones; approximately 80% were seen once. Among the donors, all were healthy bone marrow donors. This CDR3 has 14 residues. On this clone: What it binds is unknown.

The sample comprised PBMCs. This TCR was sampled from a woman aged 40 to 49 in good health and CMV-seronegative. This sequence joins TRBV21-1 and TRBJ1-4; the table's D call, TRBD1, was not checked against the DNA. TRBV21-1 counts as a pseudogene. The CDR3 region is CASRENSPREKLFF. CDR3 nucleotides: TGTGCCAGCAGGGAAAACAGTCCCCGTGAAAAACTGTTTTTT.